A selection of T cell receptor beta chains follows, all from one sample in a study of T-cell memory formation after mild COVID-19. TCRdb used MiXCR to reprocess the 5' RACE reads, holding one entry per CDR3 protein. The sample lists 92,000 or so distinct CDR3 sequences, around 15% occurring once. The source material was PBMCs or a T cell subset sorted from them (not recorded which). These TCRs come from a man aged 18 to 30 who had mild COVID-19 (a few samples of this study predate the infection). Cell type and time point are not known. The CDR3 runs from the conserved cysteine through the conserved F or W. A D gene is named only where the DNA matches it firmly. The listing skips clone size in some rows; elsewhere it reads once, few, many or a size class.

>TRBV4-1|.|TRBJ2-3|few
CASSQEVQSTDTQYF
TGCGCCAGCAGCCAAGAAGTACAAAGCACAGATACGCAGTATTTT
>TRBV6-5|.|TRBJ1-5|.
CASSTSGTGYSNQPQHF
TGTGCCAGCAGCACATCCGGGACGGGCTATAGCAATCAGCCCCAGCATTTT
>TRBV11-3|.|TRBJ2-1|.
CASSRTGEDNEQFF
TGTGCCAGCAGCAGAACAGGGGAGGACAATGAGCAGTTCTTC
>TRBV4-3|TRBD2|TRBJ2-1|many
CASSQDGTGGANEQFF
TGCGCCAGCAGCCAAGACGGGACGGGAGGGGCCAATGAGCAGTTCTTC
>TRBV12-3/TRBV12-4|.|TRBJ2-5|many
CASRPQRRETQYF
TGTGCCAGCAGGCCTCAGCGGCGAGAGACCCAGTACTTC
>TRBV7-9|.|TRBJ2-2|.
CASSLTAANTGELFF
TGTGCCAGCAGCTTAACAGCGGCCAACACCGGGGAGCTGTTTTTT
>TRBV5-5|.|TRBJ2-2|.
CASSLWDSGELFF
TGTGCCAGCAGCTTGTGGGATTCCGGGGAGCTGTTTTTT
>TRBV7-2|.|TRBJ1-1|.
CASSLNSPEAFF
TGTGCCAGCAGCTTAAACAGTCCTGAAGCTTTCTTT
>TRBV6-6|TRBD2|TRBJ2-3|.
CASSRLAGGPADTQYF
TGTGCCAGCAGCCGACTAGCGGGGGGGCCGGCAGATACGCAGTATTTT
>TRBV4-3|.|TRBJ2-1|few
CASSQDWWAETYSYNEQFF
TGCGCCAGCAGCCAAGATTGGTGGGCAGAGACATACTCCTACAATGAGCAGTTCTTC
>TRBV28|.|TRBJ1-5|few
CASRPGYVPDQPQHF
TGTGCCAGCAGACCAGGTTATGTTCCCGATCAGCCCCAGCATTTT
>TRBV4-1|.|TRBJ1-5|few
CASSHRGVSNQPQHF
TGCGCCAGCAGCCATCGGGGAGTTAGCAATCAGCCCCAGCATTTT
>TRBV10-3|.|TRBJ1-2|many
CATSREANYGYTF
TGTGCCACCTCTCGAGAGGCTAACTATGGCTACACCTTC
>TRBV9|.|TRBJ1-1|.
CASSETVNTEAFF
TGTGCCAGCAGCGAAACGGTGAACACTGAAGCTTTCTTT
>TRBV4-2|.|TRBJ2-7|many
CASSQGMGDYEQYF
TGTGCCAGCAGCCAAGGGATGGGAGACTACGAGCAGTACTTC
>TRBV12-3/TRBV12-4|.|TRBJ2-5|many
CASSLGETQYF
TGTGCCAGCAGTTTAGGGGAGACCCAGTACTTC
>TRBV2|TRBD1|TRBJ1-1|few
CVARGLTEAFF
TGTGTTGCGAGGGGGCTCACTGAAGCTTTCTTT